What follows are 8 T cell receptor beta chains derived from one specimen sequenced in a study of blood T cells in healthy people across ages. Through a sample-barcoded 5' primer and a J-beta primer mix, a second PCR was run for roughly 6 to 11 cycles. TCRdb re-called the 5' RACE reads through MiXCR, storing one row per CDR3 protein. The sample shows fewer than 2,000,000 distinct CDR3 sequences, 34% of them seen only once. The source material was blood. All receptors come from a woman aged 25 to 39 in good health.

V and J are TRBV4-2 and TRBJ2-3; 11 bases fit TRBD2. Looked up from germline, CDR1 is LGHNA and CDR2 is YNFKEQ. The length of the CDR3 is 17 residues. V lost 4 bases to trimming and J lost 5 bases; unmatched junction nucleotides: 11. The CDR3 protein is CASSLTPLAGGLDTQYF. CDR3 DNA sequence: TGTGCCAGCAGCCTGACACCCTTAGCGGGAGGGCTAGATACGCAGTATTTT.

This clonotype has only a few counts. The rearrangement links TRBV6-6 to TRBJ1-6; the D is unclear. Germline CDR1 is MNHNY and CDR2 is SVGAGI (reference sequence). The CDR3 loop spans 15 amino acids. Trimming cost V 2 bases and J 0 bases, with 5 bases left between them. CDR3 protein: CASSYAVSYNSPLHF. In DNA, the CDR3 is TGTGCCAGCAGTTACGCGGTCTCCTATAATTCACCCCTCCACTTT.

This clonotype was observed a handful of times. This sequence joins TRBV20-1 and TRBJ2-7; 11 bases match TRBD1. The V gene's germline CDR1 is DFQATT and CDR2 SNEGSKA (reference sequence). The CDR3 runs to 15 residues. Trimming at V came to 3 bases and at J to 6 bases, leaving 10 bases not matched to a gene. CDR3 in amino acids: CSASQRRTGGVEQYF. DNA for the CDR3: TGCAGTGCTAGCCAAAGACGGACAGGGGGCGTCGAGCAGTACTTC.

This chain connects TRBV20-1 to TRBJ1-2; D ambiguous. The V end was cut by 4 bases, the J end by 0 bases, with 12 bases between. From germline, CDR1 is DFQATT and CDR2 SNEGSKA (reference sequence). This CDR3 spans 14 amino acids. CDR3 bases: TGCAGTGCTAAGGAAGGCACAGCTAACTATGGCTACACCTTC. This sequence encodes CSAKEGTANYGYTF.

The J gene is TRBJ1-5, the V gene TRBV12-3 or TRBV12-4, with 9 nucleotides matching TRBD1. J was trimmed by 2 bases and V by 4 bases; bases with no gene match: 3. CDR3 size: 15 residues. CDR3 DNA sequence: TGTGCCAGCAGTTACCGGGACAGGGGCAATCAGCCCCAGCATTTT. Amino acids: CASSYRDRGNQPQHF.

The genes are TRBV6-1 and TRBJ2-5; D tentatively fits TRBD1 or TRBD2 (5 bases each). This CDR3 region has 15 residues. The germline V and J ends were trimmed by 6 bases and 5 bases, with 19 bases remaining between them. Germline V gene data show CDR1 as MNHNS and CDR2 as SASEGT. CDR3 DNA: TGTGCCAGCAGGCCCATGGGTGGGGGAAAGGAGACCCAGTACTTC. Its protein is CASRPMGGGKETQYF.

The chain uses TRBV28 and TRBJ2-5, with 9 nucleotides matching TRBD2. Looked up from germline, CDR1 is MDHEN and CDR2 is SYDVKM. The CDR3 covers 18 residues. V lost 2 bases and J lost 11; bases outside the gene matches: 21. For the CDR3, the DNA is TGTGCCAGCAGTTTAGCCCGCTTGGGTAGCGGGAGAAGCAATGAGCAGTACTTC. This codes for CASSLARLGSGRSNEQYF.

This chain joins TRBV12-3 or TRBV12-4 and TRBJ1-2, with TRBD1 identical over 8 bases. The ends lost 5 bases at V and 2 bases at J; junction bases unmatched: 4. The CDR3 is made up of 14 amino acids. CDR3 residues: CASSNRGANYGYTF. The CDR3 nucleotides are TGTGCCAGCAGTAACAGGGGGGCAAACTATGGCTACACCTTC.